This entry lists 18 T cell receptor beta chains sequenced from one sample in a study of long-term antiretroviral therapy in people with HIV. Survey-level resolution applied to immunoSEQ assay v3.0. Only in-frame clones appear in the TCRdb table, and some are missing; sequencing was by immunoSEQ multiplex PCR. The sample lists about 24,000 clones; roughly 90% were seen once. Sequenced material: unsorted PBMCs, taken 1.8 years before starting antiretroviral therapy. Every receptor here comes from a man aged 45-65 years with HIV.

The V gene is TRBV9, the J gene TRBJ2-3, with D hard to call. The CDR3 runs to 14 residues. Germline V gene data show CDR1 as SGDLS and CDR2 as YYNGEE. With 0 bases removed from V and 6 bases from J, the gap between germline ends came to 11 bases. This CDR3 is CASSVGPVKDTQYF. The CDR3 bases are TGTGCCAGCAGCGTAGGGCCAGTGAAGGATACGCAGTATTTT.

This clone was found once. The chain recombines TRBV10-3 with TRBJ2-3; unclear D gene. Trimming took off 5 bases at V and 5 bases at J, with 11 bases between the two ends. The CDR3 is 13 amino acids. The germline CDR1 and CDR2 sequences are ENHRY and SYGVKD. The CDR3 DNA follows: TGTGCCATCAGTTTTATAGCTGGAGATACGCAGTATTTT. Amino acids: CAISFIAGDTQYF.

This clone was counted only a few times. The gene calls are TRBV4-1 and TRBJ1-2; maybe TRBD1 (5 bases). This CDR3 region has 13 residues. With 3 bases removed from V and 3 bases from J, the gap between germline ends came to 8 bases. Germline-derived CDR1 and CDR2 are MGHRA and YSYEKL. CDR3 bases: TGCGCCAGCAGCCATCAGGGTGACTATGGCTACACCTTC. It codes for CASSHQGDYGYTF.

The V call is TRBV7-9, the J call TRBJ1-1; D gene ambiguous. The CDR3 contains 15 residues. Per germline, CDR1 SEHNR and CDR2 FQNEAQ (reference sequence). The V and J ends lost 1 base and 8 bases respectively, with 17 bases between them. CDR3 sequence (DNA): TGTGCCAGCAGCTTAGTATTGGAGGGCAGGCCGGAAGCTTTCTTT. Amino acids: CASSLVLEGRPEAFF.

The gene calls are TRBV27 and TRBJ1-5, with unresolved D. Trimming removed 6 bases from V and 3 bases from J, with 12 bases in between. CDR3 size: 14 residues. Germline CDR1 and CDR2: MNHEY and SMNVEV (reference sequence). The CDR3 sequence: CASRPSQFNQPQHF. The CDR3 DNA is TGTGCCAGCAGGCCCTCCCAGTTCAATCAGCCCCAGCATTTT.

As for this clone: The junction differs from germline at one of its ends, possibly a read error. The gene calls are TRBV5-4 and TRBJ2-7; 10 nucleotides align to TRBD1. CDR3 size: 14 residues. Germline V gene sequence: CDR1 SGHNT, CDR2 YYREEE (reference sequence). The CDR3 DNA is TGTGCCAGCCGTCGACAGGGGGCCTCCAACGAGCAGTACTTC. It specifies CASRRQGASNEQYF.

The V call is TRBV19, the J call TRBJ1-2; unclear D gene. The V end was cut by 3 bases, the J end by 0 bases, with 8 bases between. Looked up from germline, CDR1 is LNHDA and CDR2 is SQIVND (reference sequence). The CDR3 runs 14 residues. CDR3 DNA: TGTGCCAGTAGTATGGCTGCTGCTAACTATGGCTACACCTTC. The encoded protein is CASSMAAANYGYTF.

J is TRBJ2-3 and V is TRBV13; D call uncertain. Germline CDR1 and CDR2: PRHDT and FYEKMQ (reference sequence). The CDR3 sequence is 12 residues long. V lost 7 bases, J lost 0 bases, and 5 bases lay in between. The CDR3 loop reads CASTPSTDTQYF. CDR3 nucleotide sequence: TGTGCCAGCACCCCTAGCACAGATACGCAGTATTTT.

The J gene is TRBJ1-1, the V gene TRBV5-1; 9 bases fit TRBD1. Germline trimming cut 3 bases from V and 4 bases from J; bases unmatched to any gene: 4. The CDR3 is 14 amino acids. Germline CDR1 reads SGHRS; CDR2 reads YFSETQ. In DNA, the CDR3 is TGCGCCAGCAGCTACGAGACAGGGGGCACTGAAGCTTTCTTT. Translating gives CASSYETGGTEAFF. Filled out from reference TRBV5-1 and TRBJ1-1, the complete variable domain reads KAGVTQTPRYLIKTRGQQVTLSCSPISGHRSVSWYQQTPGQGLQFLFEYFSETQRNKGNFPGRFSGRQFSNSRSEMNVSTLELGDSALYLCASSYETGGTEAFFGQGTRLTVV.

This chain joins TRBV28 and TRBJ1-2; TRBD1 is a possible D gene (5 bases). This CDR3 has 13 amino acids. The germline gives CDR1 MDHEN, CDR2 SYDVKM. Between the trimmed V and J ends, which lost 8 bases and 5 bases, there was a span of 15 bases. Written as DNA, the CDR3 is TGTGCCAGCGGGTCCGACAGCGGATATGGCTACACCTTC. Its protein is CASGSDSGYGYTF.

The CDR3 loop is CASSQRTGLEAFF. The DNA of the CDR3 is TGTGCCAGCAGCCAAAGAACAGGGTTAGAAGCTTTCTTT. The J gene is TRBJ1-1, the V gene TRBV6-5, with a tentative D call TRBD1 (6 bases). This CDR3 region has 13 residues. Germline assignment: CDR1 MNHEY and CDR2 SVGAGI. Deletions cut 6 bases from V and 8 bases from J, with 16 bases between.

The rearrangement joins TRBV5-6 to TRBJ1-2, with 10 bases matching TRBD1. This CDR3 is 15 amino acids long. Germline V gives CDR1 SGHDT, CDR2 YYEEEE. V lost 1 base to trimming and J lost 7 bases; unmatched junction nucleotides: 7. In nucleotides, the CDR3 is TGTGCCAGCAGCTTGAGGACAGGGGGTCTATCTGGCTACACCTTC. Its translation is CASSLRTGGLSGYTF.

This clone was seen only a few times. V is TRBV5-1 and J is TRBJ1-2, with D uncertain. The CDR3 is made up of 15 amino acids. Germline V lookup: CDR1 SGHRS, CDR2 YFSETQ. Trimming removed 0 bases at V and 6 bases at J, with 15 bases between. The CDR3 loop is CASSLAGQAGNGYTF. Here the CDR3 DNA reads TGCGCCAGCAGCTTGGCCGGGCAGGCCGGGAATGGCTACACCTTC.

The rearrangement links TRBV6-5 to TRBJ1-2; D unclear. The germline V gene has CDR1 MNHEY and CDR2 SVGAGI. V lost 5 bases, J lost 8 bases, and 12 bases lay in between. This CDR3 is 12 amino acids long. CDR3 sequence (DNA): TGTGCCAGCAGTGCCCGTCGGGGAGGCTACACCTTC. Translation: CASSARRGGYTF.

The CDR3 nucleotides read TGTGCCAGCTCACGGGACCGAGCCTACGAGCAGTACTTC. This encodes CASSRDRAYEQYF. The rearrangement uses TRBV18 and TRBJ2-7; D may correspond to TRBD1 or TRBD2 (5 bases each). The V end lost 4 bases, the J end lost 2 bases, and 9 bases lay between the germline ends. Germline V CDR1 and CDR2: KGHSH, LQKENI. There are 13 residues in the CDR3. Looking up the rest from reference TRBV18 and TRBJ2-7 gives the full variable domain: NAGVMQNPRHLVRRRGQEARLRCSPMKGHSHVYWYRQLPEEGLKFMVYLQKENIIDESGMPKERFSAEFPKEGPSILRIQQVVRGDSAAYFCASSRDRAYEQYFGPGTRLTVT.

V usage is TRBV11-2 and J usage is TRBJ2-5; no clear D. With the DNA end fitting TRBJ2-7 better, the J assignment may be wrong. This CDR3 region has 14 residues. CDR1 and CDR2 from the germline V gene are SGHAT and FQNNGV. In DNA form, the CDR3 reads TGTGCCAGCAGCTTCGGCCTTCCCCCATACGAGCAGTACTTC. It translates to CASSFGLPPYEQYF.

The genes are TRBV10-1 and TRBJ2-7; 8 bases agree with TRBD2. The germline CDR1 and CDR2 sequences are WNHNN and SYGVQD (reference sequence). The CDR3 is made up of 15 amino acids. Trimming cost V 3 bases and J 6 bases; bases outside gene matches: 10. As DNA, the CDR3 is TGCGCCAGCAGTGAATCCGGGAGGGCCCCCCTCGAGCAGTACTTC. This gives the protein CASSESGRAPLEQYF.

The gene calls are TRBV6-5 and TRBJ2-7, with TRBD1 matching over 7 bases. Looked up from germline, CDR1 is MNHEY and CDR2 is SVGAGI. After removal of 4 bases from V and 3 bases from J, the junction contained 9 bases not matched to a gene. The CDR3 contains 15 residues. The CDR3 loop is CASSSLGQASYEQYF. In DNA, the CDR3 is TGTGCCAGCAGTTCCCTCGGACAGGCTAGCTACGAGCAGTACTTC.